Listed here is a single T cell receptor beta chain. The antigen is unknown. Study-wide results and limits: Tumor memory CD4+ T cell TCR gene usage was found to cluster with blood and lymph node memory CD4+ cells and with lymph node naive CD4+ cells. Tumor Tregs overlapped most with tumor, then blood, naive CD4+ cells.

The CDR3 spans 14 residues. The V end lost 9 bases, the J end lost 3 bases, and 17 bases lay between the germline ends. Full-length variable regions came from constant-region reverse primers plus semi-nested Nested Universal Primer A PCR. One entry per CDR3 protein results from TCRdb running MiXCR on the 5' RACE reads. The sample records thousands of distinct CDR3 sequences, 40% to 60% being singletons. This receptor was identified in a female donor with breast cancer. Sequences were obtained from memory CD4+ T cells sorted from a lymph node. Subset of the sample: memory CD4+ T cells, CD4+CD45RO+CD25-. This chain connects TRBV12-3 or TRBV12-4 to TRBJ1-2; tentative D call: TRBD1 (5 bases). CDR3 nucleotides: TGTGCCAGTACTAACACACAGGTGGACTATGGCTACACCTTC. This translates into CASTNTQVDYGYTF.